These 9 T cell receptor beta chains share one sample of origin, sequenced in a study of T cells in tuberculosis. Sequencing used immunoSEQ multiplex PCR; TCRdb keeps in-frame clones, though not all of them. The data hold around 49,000 clones, with around 96% observed a single time. Sample time point: new active TB diagnosis, blood taken before or within 7 days of starting treatment. This specimen was PBMCs, taken at tuberculosis diagnosis. The receptors were sampled from an adult with tuberculosis.

The chain couples TRBV18 to TRBJ1-1; D might be TRBD1 (5 bases). CDR3 size: 15 residues. V shed 3 bases and J shed 2 bases, with 13 bases lying between them. Germline CDR1 KGHSH, CDR2 LQKENI. CDR3 DNA: TGTGCCAGCTCACCGTTAGGGACTGATAACACTGAAGCTTTCTTT. Its translation is CASSPLGTDNTEAFF.

The rearrangement links TRBV10-3 to TRBJ2-3, with 10 nucleotides matching TRBD1. Trimming cost V 6 bases and J 3 bases; bases outside gene matches: 3. The CDR3 consists of 14 residues. Germline loops: CDR1 ENHRY, CDR2 SYGVKD. The CDR3 DNA reads TGTGCCATCAGCGGGACAGGGGTTACAGATACGCAGTATTTT. Its protein is CAISGTGVTDTQYF.

The gene calls are TRBV28 and TRBJ1-1, with TRBD1 identical over 10 bases. V trimming: 5 bases; J trimming: 5 bases; junction bases outside the gene matches: 5. This CDR3 is 14 amino acids long. The V gene's germline CDR1 is MDHEN and CDR2 SYDVKM. The CDR3 reads CASSETGGRTEAFF. The CDR3 nucleotides read TGTGCCAGCAGTGAGACAGGGGGCAGGACTGAAGCTTTCTTT.

This chain links TRBV30 with TRBJ2-1; 7 bases line up with TRBD2. The CDR3 length is 15 residues. The germline V gene encodes CDR1 GTSNPN and CDR2 SVGIG (reference sequence). V trimming: 2 bases; J trimming: 0 bases; junction bases outside the gene matches: 4. The CDR3 sequence: CAWSLGGSSYNEQFF. The CDR3 coding sequence is TGTGCCTGGAGTCTCGGGGGGAGCTCCTACAATGAGCAGTTCTTC.

The CDR3 bases are TGTGCCACCAGCCCCCGAGGGATCGGTGGGGACTACGAGCAGTACTTC. It codes for CATSPRGIGGDYEQYF. The chain combines TRBV15 with TRBJ2-7, with D possibly matching TRBD2 (5 bases). Germline V CDR1 and CDR2: LNHNV, YYDKDF (reference sequence). CDR3 length: 16 residues. V shed 5 bases and J shed 3 bases, with 20 bases lying between them.

The chain uses TRBV27 and TRBJ2-3; TRBD2 agrees at 12 bases. The V gene's germline CDR1 is MNHEY and CDR2 SMNVEV (reference sequence). The CDR3 covers 16 residues. Trimming cost V 5 bases and J 8 bases; bases outside gene matches: 11. Here the CDR3 DNA reads TGTGCCAGCAGTGCCGCCCTAGCGGGAGGGCCGGGTACGCAGTATTTT. This gives the protein CASSAALAGGPGTQYF.

This chain joins TRBV14 and TRBJ1-5, with D maybe TRBD1 (6 bases). Trimming cost V 1 base and J 3 bases, with 10 bases left between them. The germline CDR1 and CDR2 sequences are SGHDN and FVKESK. The CDR3 covers 15 residues. The DNA of the CDR3 is TGTGCCAGCAGCCAAGTTTACAGGGCCAATCAGCCCCAGCATTTT. Amino acid sequence: CASSQVYRANQPQHF.

The chain employs TRBV5-6 and TRBJ2-1; 15 bases align to TRBD2. Trimming removed 5 bases from V and 0 bases from J; junction bases left unmatched: 6. Germline V gives CDR1 SGHDT, CDR2 YYEEEE. This CDR3 has 18 residues. The CDR3: CASRSGLAGGSSYNEQFF. CDR3 bases: TGTGCCAGCAGATCTGGACTAGCGGGAGGGAGCTCCTACAATGAGCAGTTCTTC.

The CDR3 DNA reads TGTGCCAGCAGTTTAGGGCAGGGACTCTCCTACGAGCAGTACTTC. Protein: CASSLGQGLSYEQYF. V gene TRBV27 combines with J gene TRBJ2-7; perhaps TRBD2 as D (6 bases). CDR1 and CDR2 (germline): MNHEY, SMNVEV (reference sequence). V was trimmed by 2 bases and J by 0 bases, leaving 11 bases between them. This CDR3 is 15 amino acids long.